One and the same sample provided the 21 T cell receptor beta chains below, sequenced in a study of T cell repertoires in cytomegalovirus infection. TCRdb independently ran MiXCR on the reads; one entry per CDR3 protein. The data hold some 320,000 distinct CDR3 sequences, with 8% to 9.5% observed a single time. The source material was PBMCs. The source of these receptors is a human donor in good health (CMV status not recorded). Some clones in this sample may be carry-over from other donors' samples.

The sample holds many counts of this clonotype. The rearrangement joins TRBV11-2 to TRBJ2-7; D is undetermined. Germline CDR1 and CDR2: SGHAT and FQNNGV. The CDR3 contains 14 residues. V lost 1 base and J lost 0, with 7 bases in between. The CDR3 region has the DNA TGTGCCAGCAGCTTAGGCTATAGCTCCTACGAGCAGTACTTC. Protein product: CASSLGYSSYEQYF. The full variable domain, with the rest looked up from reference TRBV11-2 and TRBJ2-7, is EAGVAQSPRYKIIEKRQSVAFWCNPISGHATLYWYQQILGQGPKLLIQFQNNGVVDDSQLPKDRFSAERLKGVDSTLKIQPAKLEDSAVYLCASSLGYSSYEQYFGPGTRLTVT.

CDR3 loop: CASSQDRSGSPLHF. Written as DNA, the CDR3 is TGTGCCAGCAGCCAAGACAGGAGTGGTTCACCCCTCCACTTT. This chain uses TRBV14 with TRBJ1-6; the D is unclear. Germline assignment: CDR1 SGHDN and CDR2 FVKESK. V was shortened by 0 bases and J by 9 bases, with 9 bases between the two germline ends. The CDR3 is made up of 14 amino acids.

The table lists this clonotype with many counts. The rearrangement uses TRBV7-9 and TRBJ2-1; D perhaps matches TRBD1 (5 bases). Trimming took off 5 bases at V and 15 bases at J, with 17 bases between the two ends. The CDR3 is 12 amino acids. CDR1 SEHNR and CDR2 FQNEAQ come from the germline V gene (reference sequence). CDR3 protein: CASSPPESRAFF. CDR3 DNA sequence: TGTGCCAGCAGCCCCCCAGAGAGCAGGGCGTTCTTC.

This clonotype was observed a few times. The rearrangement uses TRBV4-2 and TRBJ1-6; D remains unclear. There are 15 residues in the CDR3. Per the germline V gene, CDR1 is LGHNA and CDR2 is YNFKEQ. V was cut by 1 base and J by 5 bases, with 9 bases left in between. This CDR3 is CASSQGDGDNSPLHF. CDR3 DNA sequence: TGTGCCAGCAGCCAAGGAGACGGAGATAATTCACCCCTCCACTTT.

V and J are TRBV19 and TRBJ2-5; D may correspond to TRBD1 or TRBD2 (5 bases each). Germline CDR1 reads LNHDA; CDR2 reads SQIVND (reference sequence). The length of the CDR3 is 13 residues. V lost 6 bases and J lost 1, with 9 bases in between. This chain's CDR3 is CASRPGTQETQYF. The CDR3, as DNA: TGTGCCAGTAGACCCGGGACCCAAGAGACCCAGTACTTC.

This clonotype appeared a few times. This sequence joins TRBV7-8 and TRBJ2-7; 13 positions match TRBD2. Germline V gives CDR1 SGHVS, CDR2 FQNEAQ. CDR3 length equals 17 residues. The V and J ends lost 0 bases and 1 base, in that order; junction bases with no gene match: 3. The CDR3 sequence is CASSLATSGGLSYEQYF. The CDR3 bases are TGTGCCAGCAGCTTAGCGACTAGCGGGGGGTTGTCCTACGAGCAGTACTTC.

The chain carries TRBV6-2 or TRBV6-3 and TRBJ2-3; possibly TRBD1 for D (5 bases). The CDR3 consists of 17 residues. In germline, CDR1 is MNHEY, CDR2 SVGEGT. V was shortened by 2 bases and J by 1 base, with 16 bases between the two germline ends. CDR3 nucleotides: TGTGCCAGCAGTTACCAGGGATGGCCCCGAGGCACAGATACGCAGTATTTT. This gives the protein CASSYQGWPRGTDTQYF.

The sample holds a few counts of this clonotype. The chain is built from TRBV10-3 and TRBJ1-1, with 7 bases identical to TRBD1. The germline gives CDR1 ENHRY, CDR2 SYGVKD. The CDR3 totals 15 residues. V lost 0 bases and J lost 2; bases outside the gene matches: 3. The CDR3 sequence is CAISESGTVNTEAFF. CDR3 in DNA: TGTGCCATCAGTGAGTCCGGGACAGTTAACACTGAAGCTTTCTTT.

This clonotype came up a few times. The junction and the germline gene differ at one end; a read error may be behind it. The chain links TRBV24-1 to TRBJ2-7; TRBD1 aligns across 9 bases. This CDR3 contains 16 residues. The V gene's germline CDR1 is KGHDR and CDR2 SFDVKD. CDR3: CATSALGQGSTYEQYF. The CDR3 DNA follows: TGTGCCACCAGTGCTTTGGGACAGGGTTCGACCTACGAGCAGTACTTC.

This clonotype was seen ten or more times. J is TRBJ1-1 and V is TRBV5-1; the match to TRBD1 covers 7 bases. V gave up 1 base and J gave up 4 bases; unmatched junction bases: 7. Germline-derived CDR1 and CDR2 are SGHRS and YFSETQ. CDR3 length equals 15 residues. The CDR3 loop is CASSLMTGLSTEAFF. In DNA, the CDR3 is TGCGCCAGCAGCTTGATGACAGGGTTGAGCACTGAAGCTTTCTTT.

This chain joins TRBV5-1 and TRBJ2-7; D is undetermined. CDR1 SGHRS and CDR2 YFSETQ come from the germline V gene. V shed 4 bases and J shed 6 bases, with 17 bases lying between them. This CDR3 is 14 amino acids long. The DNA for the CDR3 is TGCGCCAGCAGCCCGGGCAGACTCCCCCCCGAGCAGTACTTC. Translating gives CASSPGRLPPEQYF.

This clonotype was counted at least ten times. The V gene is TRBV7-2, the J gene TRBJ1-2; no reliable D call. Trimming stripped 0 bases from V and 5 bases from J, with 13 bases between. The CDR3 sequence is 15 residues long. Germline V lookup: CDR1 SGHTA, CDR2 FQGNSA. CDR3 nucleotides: TGTGCCAGCAGCTTAGCGTTCAGGACGGCATATGGCTACACCTTC. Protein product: CASSLAFRTAYGYTF.

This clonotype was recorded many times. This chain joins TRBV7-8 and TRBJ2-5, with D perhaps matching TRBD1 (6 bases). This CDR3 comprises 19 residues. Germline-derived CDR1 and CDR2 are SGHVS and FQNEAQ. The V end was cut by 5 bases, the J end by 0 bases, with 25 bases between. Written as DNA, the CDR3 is TGTGCCAGCAGCCCCTACAGGGTCCTAGTAAACATTTACCAAGAGACCCAGTACTTC. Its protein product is CASSPYRVLVNIYQETQYF. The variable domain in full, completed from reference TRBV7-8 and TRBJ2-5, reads GAGVSQSPRYKVAKRGQDVALRCDPISGHVSLFWYQQALGQGPEFLTYFQNEAQLDKSGLPSDRFFAERPEGSVSTLKIQRTQQEDSAVYLCASSPYRVLVNIYQETQYFGPGTRLLVL.

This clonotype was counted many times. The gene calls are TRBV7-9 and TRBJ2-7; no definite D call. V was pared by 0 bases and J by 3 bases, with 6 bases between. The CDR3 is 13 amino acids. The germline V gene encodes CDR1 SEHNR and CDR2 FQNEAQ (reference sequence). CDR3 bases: TGTGCCAGCAGCTTAGCGGCAAACTACGAGCAGTACTTC. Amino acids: CASSLAANYEQYF. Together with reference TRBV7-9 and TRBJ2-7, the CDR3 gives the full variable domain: DTGVSQNPRHKITKRGQNVTFRCDPISEHNRLYWYRQTLGQGPEFLTYFQNEAQLEKSRLLSDRFSAERPKGSFSTLEIQRTEQGDSAMYLCASSLAANYEQYFGPGTRLTVT.

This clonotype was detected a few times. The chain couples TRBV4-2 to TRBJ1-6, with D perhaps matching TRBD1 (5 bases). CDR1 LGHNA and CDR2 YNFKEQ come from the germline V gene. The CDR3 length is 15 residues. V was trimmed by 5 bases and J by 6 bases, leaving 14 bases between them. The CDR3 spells CASSANGGLNSPLHF. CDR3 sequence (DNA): TGTGCCAGCAGCGCCAACGGGGGACTTAATTCACCCCTCCACTTT.

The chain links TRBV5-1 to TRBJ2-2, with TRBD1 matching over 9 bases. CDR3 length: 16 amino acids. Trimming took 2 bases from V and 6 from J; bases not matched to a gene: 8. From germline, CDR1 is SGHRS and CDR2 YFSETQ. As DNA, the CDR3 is TGCGCCAGCAGCTTTCGACAGGGGGGTTCCTCCGGGGAGCTGTTTTTT. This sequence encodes CASSFRQGGSSGELFF.

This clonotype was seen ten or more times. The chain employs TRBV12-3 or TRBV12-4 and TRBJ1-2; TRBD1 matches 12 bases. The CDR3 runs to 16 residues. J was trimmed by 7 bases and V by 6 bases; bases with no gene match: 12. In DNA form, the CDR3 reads TGTGCCAGCAGCCCACCGGGACAGGGGGCCGAATCTGGCTACACCTTC. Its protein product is CASSPPGQGAESGYTF.

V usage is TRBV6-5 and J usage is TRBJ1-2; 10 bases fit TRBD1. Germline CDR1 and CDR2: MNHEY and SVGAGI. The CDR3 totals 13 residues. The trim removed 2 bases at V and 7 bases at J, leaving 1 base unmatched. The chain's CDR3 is CASSYGQGVGYTF. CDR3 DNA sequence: TGTGCCAGCAGTTACGGACAGGGGGTTGGCTACACCTTC.

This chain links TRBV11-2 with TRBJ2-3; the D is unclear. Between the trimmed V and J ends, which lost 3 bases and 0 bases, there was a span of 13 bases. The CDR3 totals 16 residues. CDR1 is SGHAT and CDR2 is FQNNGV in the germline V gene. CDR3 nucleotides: TGTGCCAGCAGCTTGAGAAGTGACACAAGCACAGATACGCAGTATTTT. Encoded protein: CASSLRSDTSTDTQYF.

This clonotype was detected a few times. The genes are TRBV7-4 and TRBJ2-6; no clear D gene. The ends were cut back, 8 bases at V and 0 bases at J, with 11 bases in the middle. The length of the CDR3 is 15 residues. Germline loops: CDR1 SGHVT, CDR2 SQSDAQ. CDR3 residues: CASGTHDSGANVLTF. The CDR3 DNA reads TGTGCCAGCGGAACACACGACTCTGGGGCCAACGTCCTGACTTTC.

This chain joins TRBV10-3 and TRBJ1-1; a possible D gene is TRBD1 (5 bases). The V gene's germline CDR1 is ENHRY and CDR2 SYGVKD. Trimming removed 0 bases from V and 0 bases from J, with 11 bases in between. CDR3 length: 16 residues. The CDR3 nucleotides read TGTGCCATCAGTGAGTCAGGGGCTGGGATGAACACTGAAGCTTTCTTT. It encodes CAISESGAGMNTEAFF.